Presented here are 24 T cell receptor beta chains from one specimen sequenced in a study of OX40 agonist ivuxolimab in advanced cancers. Produced via immunoSEQ multiplex PCR; TCRdb's table is partial and in-frame only. This sample has roughly 76,000 clones, with around 84% found just once. The sample was CD4+ or CD8+ T cells sorted from blood, taken in a trial of the OX40 agonist ivuxolimab. The receptors derive from an adult with an advanced solid tumor such as melanoma, head and neck, liver or kidney cancer.

The V call is TRBV4-2, the J call TRBJ1-2; D call uncertain. V was shortened by 1 base and J by 8 bases, with 17 bases between the two germline ends. Germline CDR1 and CDR2: LGHNA and YNFKEQ. The CDR3 loop spans 15 amino acids. Written as DNA, the CDR3 is TGTGCCAGCAGCCAAGGTACAGTTACCACTTGGGGCTACACCTTC. Translated: CASSQGTVTTWGYTF.

V is TRBV29-1 and J is TRBJ1-4; the D gene is possibly TRBD1 (6 bases). The CDR3 is 12 residues long. V lost 4 bases and J lost 6, with 9 bases in between. Germline V CDR1 and CDR2: SQVTM, ANQGSEA. CDR3 bases: TGCAGCGTTGGGACAGTCGATGAAAAACTGTTTTTT. Translated: CSVGTVDEKLFF. The whole variable domain, remainder taken from reference TRBV29-1 and TRBJ1-4, is SAVISQKPSRDICQRGTSLTIQCQVDSQVTMMFWYRQQPGQSLTLIATANQGSEATYESGFVIDKFPISRPNLTFSTLTVSNMSPEDSSIYLCSVGTVDEKLFFGSGTQLSVL.

The V gene is TRBV7-3, the J gene TRBJ2-3; D unresolved. V gave up 5 bases and J gave up 6 bases, with 12 bases separating them. Germline V gives CDR1 SGHTA, CDR2 FQGTGA. The CDR3 runs to 13 residues. This CDR3 is CASSLIRADTQYF. CDR3 in DNA: TGTGCCAGCAGCCTTATACGAGCCGATACGCAGTATTTT.

The sample holds a few counts of this clone. Different DNA sequences within this sample yield the same CDR3. The chain has TRBV2 and TRBJ1-2; unclear D gene. With 5 bases removed from V and 1 base from J, the gap between germline ends came to 8 bases. Germline CDR1 reads SNHLY; CDR2 reads FYNNEI. CDR3 length: 13 amino acids. The CDR3 spells CASSLYGNYGYTF. The CDR3 DNA is TGTGCCAGCAGTTTATATGGTAACTATGGCTACACCTTC.

The chain's CDR3 is CASSQGFQEPYEQYF. The CDR3 nucleotides are TGCGCCAGCAGCCAAGGTTTCCAGGAACCCTACGAGCAGTACTTC. The chain carries TRBV4-3 and TRBJ2-7, with D hard to call. The ends were cut back, 1 base at V and 2 bases at J, with 12 bases in the middle. The CDR3 consists of 15 residues. The germline V gene encodes CDR1 LGHNA and CDR2 YSLEER.

The chain carries TRBV5-6 and TRBJ1-1; D is unclear. CDR3 length: 15 residues. CDR1 is SGHDT, CDR2 YYEEEE, per germline. Trimming removed 4 bases from V and 1 base from J, with 14 bases in between. The CDR3 nucleotides are TGTGCCAGCAGCGTGTTCCAAACAGCGAACACTGAAGCTTTCTTT. This codes for CASSVFQTANTEAFF. Complete variable domain (other parts from reference TRBV5-6 and TRBJ1-1): DAGVTQSPTHLIKTRGQQVTLRCSPKSGHDTVSWYQQALGQGPQFIFQYYEEEERQRGNFPDRFSGHQFPNYSSELNVNALLLGDSALYLCASSVFQTANTEAFFGQGTRLTVV.

V and J are TRBV9 and TRBJ2-2; tentatively, D is TRBD1 or TRBD2 (5 bases each). V dropped 3 bases and J dropped 0 bases, with 12 bases sitting between them. The CDR3 is 16 amino acids. The germline gives CDR1 SGDLS, CDR2 YYNGEE. In nucleotides, the CDR3 is TGTGCCAGCAGCGCGACGGGGACGGCGAACACCGGGGAGCTGTTTTTT. Residues: CASSATGTANTGELFF. Complete variable domain (other parts from reference TRBV9 and TRBJ2-2): DSGVTQTPKHLITATGQRVTLRCSPRSGDLSVYWYQQSLDQGLQFLIQYYNGEERAKGNILERFSAQQFPDLHSELNLSSLELGDSALYFCASSATGTANTGELFFGEGSRLTVL.

The V call is TRBV6-5, the J call TRBJ1-5; TRBD1 matches at 7 bases. The V gene's germline CDR1 is MNHEY and CDR2 SVGAGI. This CDR3 has 13 amino acids. The V and J ends lost 6 bases and 5 bases, in that order; junction bases with no gene match: 4. The CDR3: CASSQGVYQPQHF. The CDR3 coding sequence is TGTGCCAGCAGCCAGGGGGTTTATCAGCCCCAGCATTTT.

The chain is built from TRBV6-5 and TRBJ1-2; D gene unclear. Trimming left V 0 bases short and J 2 bases short, with 7 bases between. The CDR3 contains 14 residues. CDR1 is MNHEY, CDR2 SVGAGI, per germline. This CDR3 reads CASSYSKKNYGYTF. DNA for the CDR3: TGTGCCAGCAGTTACTCGAAAAAAAACTATGGCTACACCTTC.

This clone came up a few times. The chain links TRBV7-8 to TRBJ2-7, with D tentatively TRBD1 (5 bases). Germline lookup yields CDR1 SGHVS and CDR2 FQNEAQ. The CDR3 totals 12 residues. The ends were cut back, 1 base at V and 10 bases at J, with 11 bases in the middle. CDR3 in amino acids: CASSLGQTPQYV. CDR3 nucleotide sequence: TGTGCCAGCAGCTTAGGACAGACCCCTCAGTACGTC.

The chain combines TRBV20-1 with TRBJ2-5; D is tentatively TRBD1 or TRBD2 (5 bases each). From germline, CDR1 is DFQATT and CDR2 SNEGSKA (reference sequence). Trimming took 6 bases from V and 5 from J, leaving 10 bases between them. This CDR3 spans 11 amino acids. For the CDR3, the DNA is TGCAGTGCGTGGGGCGGGGAGACCCAGTACTTC. Protein sequence: CSAWGGETQYF.

This chain uses TRBV2 with TRBJ2-5; no reliable D call. V was trimmed by 3 bases and J by 5 bases, leaving 4 bases between them. The length of the CDR3 is 11 residues. Germline V gene sequence: CDR1 SNHLY, CDR2 FYNNEI. CDR3 residues: CASSDTETQYF. The CDR3 DNA is TGTGCCAGCAGTGACACCGAGACCCAGTACTTC.

This rearrangement joins TRBV4-3 to TRBJ2-5; D ambiguous. Germline assignment: CDR1 LGHNA and CDR2 YSLEER. The V end was cut by 0 bases, the J end by 13 bases, with 12 bases between. The CDR3 covers 12 residues. The CDR3 loop reads CASSQDGRPLYF. The CDR3 DNA reads as TGCGCCAGCAGCCAAGATGGTCGGCCCTTGTACTTC.

The chain couples TRBV15 to TRBJ2-5, with a weak D call TRBD2 (6 bases). The CDR3 runs 17 residues. Germline V gene lookup returns CDR1 LNHNV and CDR2 YYDKDF (reference sequence). Trimming cost V 0 bases and J 2 bases, with 16 bases left between them. The DNA for the CDR3 is TGTGCCACCAGCAGAGATATTGGGGGGATCGGGCAAGAGACCCAGTACTTC. It encodes CATSRDIGGIGQETQYF.

This chain uses TRBV5-1 with TRBJ2-1; 12 bases are a match to TRBD1. Per the germline V gene, CDR1 is SGHRS and CDR2 is YFSETQ. The CDR3 extends over 16 amino acids. V dropped 4 bases and J dropped 1; count of bases not matched to a gene: 3. The CDR3 spells CASSPGQGASYNEQFF. The CDR3 nucleotides read TGCGCCAGCAGCCCGGGACAGGGGGCTTCCTACAATGAGCAGTTCTTC.

This chain links TRBV5-1 with TRBJ1-1, with D possibly matching TRBD1 (5 bases). CDR3 length: 15 residues. V gave up 6 bases and J gave up 0 bases, with 15 bases separating them. CDR1 and CDR2 from the germline V gene are SGHRS and YFSETQ. CDR3 sequence reads: CASKGKMDMNTEAFF. DNA for the CDR3: TGCGCCAGCAAAGGGAAGATGGACATGAACACTGAAGCTTTCTTT.

This chain uses TRBV7-9 with TRBJ1-1; TRBD1 might be the D (6 bases). Trimming stripped 0 bases from V and 7 bases from J, with 15 bases between. The CDR3 runs 15 residues. Germline V gene data show CDR1 as SEHNR and CDR2 as FQNEAQ (reference sequence). CDR3 amino acids: CASSLAGGRRYEAFF. The CDR3 bases are TGTGCCAGCAGCTTAGCGGGGGGCAGGCGCTATGAAGCTTTCTTT. The full variable domain, rest sourced from reference TRBV7-9 and TRBJ1-1, is DTGVSQNPRHKITKRGQNVTFRCDPISEHNRLYWYRQTLGQGPEFLTYFQNEAQLEKSRLLSDRFSAERPKGSFSTLEIQRTEQGDSAMYLCASSLAGGRRYEAFFGQGTRLTVV.

The chain couples TRBV29-1 to TRBJ1-2, with D unclear. The germline V gene encodes CDR1 SQVTM and CDR2 ANQGSEA. Trimming removed 4 bases at V and 5 bases at J, with 8 bases between. The CDR3 consists of 11 residues. The CDR3 DNA is TGCAGCGTTGCAGTGGTATATGGCTACACCTTC. Protein sequence: CSVAVVYGYTF.

The chain is built from TRBV5-1 and TRBJ2-3; 14 bases map to TRBD2. This CDR3 is built from 18 residues. Germline CDR1 SGHRS, CDR2 YFSETQ. The V segment lost 4 bases and the J segment 3 bases; nucleotides outside the gene matches: 10. The chain's CDR3 is CASSPRLAGGLGTDTQYF. The CDR3 nucleotides are TGCGCCAGCAGCCCGAGACTAGCGGGGGGGCTAGGTACAGATACGCAGTATTTT. Using reference TRBV5-1 and TRBJ2-3 for the parts outside the CDR3, the full variable domain is KAGVTQTPRYLIKTRGQQVTLSCSPISGHRSVSWYQQTPGQGLQFLFEYFSETQRNKGNFPGRFSGRQFSNSRSEMNVSTLELGDSALYLCASSPRLAGGLGTDTQYFGPGTRLTVL.

The chain combines TRBV9 with TRBJ2-7, with D unclear. V dropped 0 bases and J dropped 3 bases, with 22 bases sitting between them. The length of the CDR3 is 18 residues. Germline V gene lookup returns CDR1 SGDLS and CDR2 YYNGEE. In DNA form, the CDR3 reads TGTGCCAGCAGCGTAGGGGCAGGTACCAAATTTACCCACTACGAGCAGTACTTC. This encodes CASSVGAGTKFTHYEQYF.

This sequence joins TRBV9 and TRBJ2-1; the match to TRBD1 covers 7 bases. The CDR3 spans 15 residues. Germline CDR1 reads SGDLS; CDR2 reads YYNGEE. V lost 4 bases, J lost 9 bases, and 13 bases stayed unmatched. CDR3 coding DNA: TGTGCCAGCAGCCCAAGGCAGGGGGATCATTCTGAGCAGTTCTTC. This encodes CASSPRQGDHSEQFF.

The chain couples TRBV4-2 to TRBJ1-3; D is ambiguous. The CDR3 extends over 15 amino acids. Per germline, CDR1 LGHNA and CDR2 YNFKEQ. V lost 1 base and J lost 0, with 7 bases in between. The CDR3 spells CASSQAASSGNTIYF. CDR3 nucleotides: TGTGCCAGCAGCCAAGCAGCGAGCTCTGGAAACACCATATATTTT.

This clone was seen once. The gene calls are TRBV28 and TRBJ1-1; 9 bases are a match to TRBD1. This CDR3 is built from 14 residues. Per the germline V gene, CDR1 is MDHEN and CDR2 is SYDVKM. The V and J ends lost 3 bases and 5 bases, in that order; junction bases with no gene match: 4. In nucleotides, the CDR3 is TGTGCCAGCAGTTTGGGGACAGGGTATACTGAAGCTTTCTTT. Protein sequence: CASSLGTGYTEAFF.

The chain employs TRBV10-3 and TRBJ2-6, with D maybe TRBD1 (7 bases). The CDR3 length is 16 residues. The V gene's germline CDR1 is ENHRY and CDR2 SYGVKD. V lost 2 bases, J lost 4 bases, and 12 bases lay in between. This chain's CDR3 is CAISEGGGLGANVLTF. The CDR3 bases are TGTGCCATCAGTGAGGGAGGGGGCCTCGGGGCCAACGTCCTGACTTTC.